This section outlines one TCR beta chain sequence together with its context. As yet, its antigen is unknown. The data were obtained in a study of CD8 T cells in ankylosing spondylitis. Study-level findings and limits: Prior work had noted some motif variants in reactive arthritis blood and synovial fluid. Relatively rare in peripheral blood, disease-linked clones were also CD8+. Researchers reportedly found disease-linked clones significantly enriched in matched ankylosing spondylitis synovial fluid. Ankylosing spondylitis blood appeared to be characterized by a TCR beta motif of eight or nine highly homologous variants.

The germline gives CDR1 WSHSY, CDR2 SAAADI. CDR3 length equals 15 residues. Trimming cost V 0 bases and J 7 bases; bases outside gene matches: 5. TCRdb itself ran the 5' RACE reads through MiXCR, one entry per CDR3 protein. In the table there are 400,000 or so distinct CDR3 sequences, 25% to 30% of which are singletons. The TCR was taken from a male donor with ankylosing spondylitis. The source material was blood, either unsorted or a sorted T cell fraction (not recorded which). The rearrangement uses TRBV10-2 and TRBJ2-2, with 7 bases matching TRBD1. The CDR3 DNA reads as TGCGCCAGCAGTGAGTCCGGACAGGTCGGCGGGGAGCTGTTTTTT. This codes for CASSESGQVGGELFF.